The rows below give T cell receptor beta chains drawn from one sample of a study of shared clonotypes between healthy human individuals. Some clones are missing from TCRdb's copy, which holds only in-frame ones; the method was immunoSEQ multiplex PCR. Of approximately 2,000,000 clones in the sample, approximately 92% are singletons; the top ten hold around 1.7%. Sequences were obtained from naive CD8+ T cells from PBMCs. These receptors were collected from a man between 18 and 29 years old in good health. Some clones in this sample may be carry-over from other donors' samples. Each CDR3 is given with its conserved first and last residue.

J,V,CDR3
TRBJ1-2,TRBV5-1,CASSPTLRTPDYGYTF
TRBJ2-3,TRBV9,CASSVSGNGGGPLDTQYF
TRBJ1-2,TRBV11-2,CASSLVAGGSTNYGYTF
TRBJ1-4,TRBV7-8,CASSLVFTEIMTNEKLFF
TRBJ1-2,TRBV2,CASSEKDSYYGYTF
TRBJ2-4,TRBV28,CASSLFPLGAKNIQYF
TRBJ2-2,TRBV6-6,CASSITSGNSGELFF
TRBJ1-6,TRBV9,CASSVGARQGNSPLHF
TRBJ2-7,TRBV28,CASSVLAGGYEQYF
TRBJ1-4,TRBV4-1,CASSQGNIPTNEKLFF
TRBJ2-7,TRBV30,CAWSITVDSSYEQYF
TRBJ2-7,TRBV6-1,CASSEQGFYEQYF
TRBJ2-3,TRBV6-6,CASSYSISASTDTQYF
TRBJ1-2,TRBV10-3,CAISAGTLDYGYTF
TRBJ1-3,TRBV7-8,CASSLGREGEAGNTIYF
TRBJ2-3,TRBV5-6,CASSSGVGAQYF
TRBJ1-1,TRBV28,CASSLAGLWNTEAFF
TRBJ2-7,TRBV6-4,CASSDSRTVYEQYF
TRBJ1-2,TRBV6-5,CASTSGGQTYGYTF
TRBJ2-3,TRBV30,CAWSVYGGDTQYF
TRBJ2-7,TRBV10-2,CASSERPTLWYEQYF
TRBJ1-4,TRBV28,CASQTRQGRGLFF
TRBJ2-1,TRBV4-2,CASSQAHLAAQDEQFF
TRBJ2-1,TRBV6-5,CASSAQGSEQFF
TRBJ2-1,TRBV14,CASSRGSSYNEQFF
TRBJ2-1,TRBV5-1,CASSLFLDSIINNEQFF
TRBJ1-2,TRBV11-2,CASSLGGGINYGYTF
TRBJ1-6,TRBV7-9,CASSLVTGLTPLHF
TRBJ1-4,TRBV9,CASSVGTEFAPSEKLFF
TRBJ2-5,TRBV28,CASSFRGQETQYF
TRBJ2-7,TRBV27,CASSAGTGGVEQYF
TRBJ2-7,TRBV19,CASSIGFSAGPGYEQYF
TRBJ2-1,TRBV18,CASHLLSGRLNEQFF
TRBJ2-7,TRBV7-9,CASRADRGLYEQYF
TRBJ2-3,TRBV7-2,CASSLDIDWSTDTQYF
TRBJ1-2,TRBV5-1,CASSWDESDRLVNGYTF
TRBJ2-7,TRBV15,CATSRTVAGQESYEQYF
TRBJ1-2,TRBV30,CAYGVNYGYTF
TRBJ1-3,TRBV2,CASSSGTGNTIYF
TRBJ2-7,TRBV28,CASSRLVNRDRSHGEQYF
TRBJ1-1,TRBV10-3,CAIMAGGVNTEAFF